A single sample is the source of the 12 T cell receptor beta chains below, sequenced in a study of cytomegalovirus exposure and HLA in healthy donors. Amplification used 60 Vbeta primers and 13 Jbeta primers. The method was immunoSEQ multiplex PCR; TCRdb's version includes in-frame clones alone and lacks a portion of them. The profile covers 100,000 to 150,000 clones, with about 83% appearing a single time and 1% to 1.5% taken by the ten largest. The material sequenced was PBMCs. These receptors all stem from a girl aged 2 to 10 in good health and CMV-seronegative.

This chain uses TRBV28 with TRBJ1-2; D is ambiguous. The CDR3 consists of 12 residues. Germline CDR1 and CDR2: MDHEN and SYDVKM. V lost 3 bases and J lost 4, with 6 bases in between. The CDR3, as DNA: TGTGCCAGCAGTTTGGGCTCCTATGGCTACACCTTC. Encoded protein: CASSLGSYGYTF.

Details on this clone: Other nucleotide sequences from this sample produce the same CDR3. This rearrangement joins TRBV28 to TRBJ2-7; D is perhaps TRBD2 (6 bases). This CDR3 is built from 13 residues. Germline CDR1 and CDR2: MDHEN and SYDVKM. V shed 3 bases and J shed 4 bases, with 10 bases lying between them. Here the CDR3 reads CASSLGGTYEQYF. CDR3 DNA: TGTGCCAGCAGTTTGGGCGGGACTTACGAGCAGTACTTC.

This chain links TRBV11-2 with TRBJ2-7; TRBD2 might be the D (6 bases). The CDR3 runs 14 residues. V was pared by 3 bases and J by 2 bases, with 11 bases between. Germline V gene sequence: CDR1 SGHAT, CDR2 FQNNGV. CDR3 DNA: TGTGCCAGCAGCTTTCGGGAGCCACCCTACGAGCAGTACTTC. Amino acids: CASSFREPPYEQYF.

The V and J genes are TRBV27 and TRBJ2-3; 11 positions match TRBD2. The CDR3 totals 15 residues. Trimming took 6 bases from V and 5 from J; bases not matched to a gene: 7. Germline assignment: CDR1 MNHEY and CDR2 SMNVEV (reference sequence). CDR3 region: CASRPILAGVDTQYF. In DNA form, the CDR3 reads TGTGCCAGCAGACCTATACTAGCGGGGGTAGATACGCAGTATTTT.

Only one count was recorded for this clone. This chain connects TRBV7-2 to TRBJ1-3; D not resolved. The CDR3 spans 16 residues. V shed 0 bases and J shed 0 bases, with 9 bases lying between them. Germline V CDR1 and CDR2: SGHTA, FQGNSA. The CDR3 is CASSLAAGFSGNTIYF. CDR3 bases: TGTGCCAGCAGCTTAGCGGCAGGATTCTCTGGAAACACCATATATTTT. Variable domain in full (rest from reference TRBV7-2 and TRBJ1-3): GAGVSQSPSNKVTEKGKDVELRCDPISGHTALYWYRQSLGQGLEFLIYFQGNSAPDKSGLPSDRFSAERTGGSVSTLTIQRTQQEDSAVYLCASSLAAGFSGNTIYFGEGSWLTVV.

The gene calls are TRBV6-1 and TRBJ2-1, with 11 bases that match TRBD2. The CDR3 has 16 residues. The junction had 5 bases not matched to a gene; V was cut back by 4 bases and J by 3 bases. The germline gives CDR1 MNHNS, CDR2 SASEGT. The CDR3 loop is CASSAPGLAGYNEQFF. The CDR3 DNA sequence: TGTGCCAGCAGTGCCCCTGGACTAGCGGGCTACAATGAGCAGTTCTTC.

On this clone itself: The CDR3 carries no conserved terminal phenylalanine or tryptophan, so it likely arises from a read error. The DNA is left out, because the CDR3 cannot be placed on it with certainty; the CDR3 is given as TCRdb lists it. The chain employs TRBV25-1 and TRBJ2-7; TRBD1 was called by the table and not checked on the DNA. The length of the CDR3 is 11 amino acids, counting both ends. Germline lookup yields CDR1 MGHDK and CDR2 SYGVNS. The CDR3 reads CASSDLGTAPP.

The genes are TRBV5-1 and TRBJ2-4, with D possibly matching TRBD2 (6 bases). This CDR3 has 14 amino acids. Trimming removed 2 bases at V and 0 bases at J, with 6 bases between. CDR1 and CDR2 (germline): SGHRS, YFSETQ. The CDR3 spells CASSLAGAKNIQYF. Written as DNA, the CDR3 is TGCGCCAGCAGCTTAGCGGGAGCCAAAAACATTCAGTACTTC.

The J gene is TRBJ1-4, the V gene TRBV6-1; D gene ambiguous. V was clipped by 4 bases and J by 7 bases, with 13 bases between them. Germline CDR1 is MNHNS and CDR2 is SASEGT. The CDR3 totals 14 residues. The DNA of the CDR3 is TGTGCCAGCAGTGCGGGAGGTGGGAGTGAAAAACTGTTTTTT. Protein product: CASSAGGGSEKLFF.

This chain links TRBV11-2 with TRBJ1-1, with D uncertain. CDR1 and CDR2 (germline): SGHAT, FQNNGV. The CDR3 has 14 residues. V dropped 2 bases and J dropped 1 base, with 8 bases sitting between them. CDR3 sequence reads: CASSLPRQNTEAFF. DNA of the CDR3: TGTGCCAGCAGCTTACCTCGACAGAACACTGAAGCTTTCTTT.

The CDR3 region has the DNA TGTGCCAGCAGTCCAACTACAGGGAAAACTGAAGCTTTCTTT. Residues: CASSPTTGKTEAFF. V usage is TRBV2 and J usage is TRBJ1-1; perhaps TRBD1 as D (6 bases). In germline, CDR1 is SNHLY, CDR2 FYNNEI. This CDR3 region has 14 residues. V was pared by 5 bases and J by 5 bases, with 15 bases between.

Many counts were recorded for this clone. The chain employs TRBV2 and TRBJ1-3; 9 bases map to TRBD1. Germline CDR1 is SNHLY and CDR2 is FYNNEI. The CDR3 has 15 residues. V shed 7 bases, J shed 4 bases, and the junction held 8 bases outside the gene matches. The CDR3 nucleotides read TGTGCCAGCAATGGGGACAGGGAGCGCGGAAACACCATATATTTT. Translation gives CASNGDRERGNTIYF.